This TCR beta chain was observed in a study of T cell changes during pregnancy in multiple sclerosis. CDR1 is SGHDN and CDR2 is FVKESK in the germline V gene. V shed 4 bases and J shed 5 bases, with 8 bases lying between them. The CDR3 loop spans 13 amino acids. Sequencing was performed with immunoSEQ multiplex PCR; in TCRdb, only in-frame clones are kept and a portion is missing. The sample includes fewer than 95,000 clones, about 93% seen only once; the top ten take around 4%. The clonotype was recovered from a female donor with multiple sclerosis, enrolled in a pregnancy study. The material was peripheral blood, obtained in the first trimester of pregnancy. V and J are TRBV14 and TRBJ2-2; D perhaps matches TRBD1 (6 bases). The CDR3 nucleotides read TGTGCCAGCAGCCCAACAGGGACCGGGGAGCTGTTTTTT. It codes for CASSPTGTGELFF.